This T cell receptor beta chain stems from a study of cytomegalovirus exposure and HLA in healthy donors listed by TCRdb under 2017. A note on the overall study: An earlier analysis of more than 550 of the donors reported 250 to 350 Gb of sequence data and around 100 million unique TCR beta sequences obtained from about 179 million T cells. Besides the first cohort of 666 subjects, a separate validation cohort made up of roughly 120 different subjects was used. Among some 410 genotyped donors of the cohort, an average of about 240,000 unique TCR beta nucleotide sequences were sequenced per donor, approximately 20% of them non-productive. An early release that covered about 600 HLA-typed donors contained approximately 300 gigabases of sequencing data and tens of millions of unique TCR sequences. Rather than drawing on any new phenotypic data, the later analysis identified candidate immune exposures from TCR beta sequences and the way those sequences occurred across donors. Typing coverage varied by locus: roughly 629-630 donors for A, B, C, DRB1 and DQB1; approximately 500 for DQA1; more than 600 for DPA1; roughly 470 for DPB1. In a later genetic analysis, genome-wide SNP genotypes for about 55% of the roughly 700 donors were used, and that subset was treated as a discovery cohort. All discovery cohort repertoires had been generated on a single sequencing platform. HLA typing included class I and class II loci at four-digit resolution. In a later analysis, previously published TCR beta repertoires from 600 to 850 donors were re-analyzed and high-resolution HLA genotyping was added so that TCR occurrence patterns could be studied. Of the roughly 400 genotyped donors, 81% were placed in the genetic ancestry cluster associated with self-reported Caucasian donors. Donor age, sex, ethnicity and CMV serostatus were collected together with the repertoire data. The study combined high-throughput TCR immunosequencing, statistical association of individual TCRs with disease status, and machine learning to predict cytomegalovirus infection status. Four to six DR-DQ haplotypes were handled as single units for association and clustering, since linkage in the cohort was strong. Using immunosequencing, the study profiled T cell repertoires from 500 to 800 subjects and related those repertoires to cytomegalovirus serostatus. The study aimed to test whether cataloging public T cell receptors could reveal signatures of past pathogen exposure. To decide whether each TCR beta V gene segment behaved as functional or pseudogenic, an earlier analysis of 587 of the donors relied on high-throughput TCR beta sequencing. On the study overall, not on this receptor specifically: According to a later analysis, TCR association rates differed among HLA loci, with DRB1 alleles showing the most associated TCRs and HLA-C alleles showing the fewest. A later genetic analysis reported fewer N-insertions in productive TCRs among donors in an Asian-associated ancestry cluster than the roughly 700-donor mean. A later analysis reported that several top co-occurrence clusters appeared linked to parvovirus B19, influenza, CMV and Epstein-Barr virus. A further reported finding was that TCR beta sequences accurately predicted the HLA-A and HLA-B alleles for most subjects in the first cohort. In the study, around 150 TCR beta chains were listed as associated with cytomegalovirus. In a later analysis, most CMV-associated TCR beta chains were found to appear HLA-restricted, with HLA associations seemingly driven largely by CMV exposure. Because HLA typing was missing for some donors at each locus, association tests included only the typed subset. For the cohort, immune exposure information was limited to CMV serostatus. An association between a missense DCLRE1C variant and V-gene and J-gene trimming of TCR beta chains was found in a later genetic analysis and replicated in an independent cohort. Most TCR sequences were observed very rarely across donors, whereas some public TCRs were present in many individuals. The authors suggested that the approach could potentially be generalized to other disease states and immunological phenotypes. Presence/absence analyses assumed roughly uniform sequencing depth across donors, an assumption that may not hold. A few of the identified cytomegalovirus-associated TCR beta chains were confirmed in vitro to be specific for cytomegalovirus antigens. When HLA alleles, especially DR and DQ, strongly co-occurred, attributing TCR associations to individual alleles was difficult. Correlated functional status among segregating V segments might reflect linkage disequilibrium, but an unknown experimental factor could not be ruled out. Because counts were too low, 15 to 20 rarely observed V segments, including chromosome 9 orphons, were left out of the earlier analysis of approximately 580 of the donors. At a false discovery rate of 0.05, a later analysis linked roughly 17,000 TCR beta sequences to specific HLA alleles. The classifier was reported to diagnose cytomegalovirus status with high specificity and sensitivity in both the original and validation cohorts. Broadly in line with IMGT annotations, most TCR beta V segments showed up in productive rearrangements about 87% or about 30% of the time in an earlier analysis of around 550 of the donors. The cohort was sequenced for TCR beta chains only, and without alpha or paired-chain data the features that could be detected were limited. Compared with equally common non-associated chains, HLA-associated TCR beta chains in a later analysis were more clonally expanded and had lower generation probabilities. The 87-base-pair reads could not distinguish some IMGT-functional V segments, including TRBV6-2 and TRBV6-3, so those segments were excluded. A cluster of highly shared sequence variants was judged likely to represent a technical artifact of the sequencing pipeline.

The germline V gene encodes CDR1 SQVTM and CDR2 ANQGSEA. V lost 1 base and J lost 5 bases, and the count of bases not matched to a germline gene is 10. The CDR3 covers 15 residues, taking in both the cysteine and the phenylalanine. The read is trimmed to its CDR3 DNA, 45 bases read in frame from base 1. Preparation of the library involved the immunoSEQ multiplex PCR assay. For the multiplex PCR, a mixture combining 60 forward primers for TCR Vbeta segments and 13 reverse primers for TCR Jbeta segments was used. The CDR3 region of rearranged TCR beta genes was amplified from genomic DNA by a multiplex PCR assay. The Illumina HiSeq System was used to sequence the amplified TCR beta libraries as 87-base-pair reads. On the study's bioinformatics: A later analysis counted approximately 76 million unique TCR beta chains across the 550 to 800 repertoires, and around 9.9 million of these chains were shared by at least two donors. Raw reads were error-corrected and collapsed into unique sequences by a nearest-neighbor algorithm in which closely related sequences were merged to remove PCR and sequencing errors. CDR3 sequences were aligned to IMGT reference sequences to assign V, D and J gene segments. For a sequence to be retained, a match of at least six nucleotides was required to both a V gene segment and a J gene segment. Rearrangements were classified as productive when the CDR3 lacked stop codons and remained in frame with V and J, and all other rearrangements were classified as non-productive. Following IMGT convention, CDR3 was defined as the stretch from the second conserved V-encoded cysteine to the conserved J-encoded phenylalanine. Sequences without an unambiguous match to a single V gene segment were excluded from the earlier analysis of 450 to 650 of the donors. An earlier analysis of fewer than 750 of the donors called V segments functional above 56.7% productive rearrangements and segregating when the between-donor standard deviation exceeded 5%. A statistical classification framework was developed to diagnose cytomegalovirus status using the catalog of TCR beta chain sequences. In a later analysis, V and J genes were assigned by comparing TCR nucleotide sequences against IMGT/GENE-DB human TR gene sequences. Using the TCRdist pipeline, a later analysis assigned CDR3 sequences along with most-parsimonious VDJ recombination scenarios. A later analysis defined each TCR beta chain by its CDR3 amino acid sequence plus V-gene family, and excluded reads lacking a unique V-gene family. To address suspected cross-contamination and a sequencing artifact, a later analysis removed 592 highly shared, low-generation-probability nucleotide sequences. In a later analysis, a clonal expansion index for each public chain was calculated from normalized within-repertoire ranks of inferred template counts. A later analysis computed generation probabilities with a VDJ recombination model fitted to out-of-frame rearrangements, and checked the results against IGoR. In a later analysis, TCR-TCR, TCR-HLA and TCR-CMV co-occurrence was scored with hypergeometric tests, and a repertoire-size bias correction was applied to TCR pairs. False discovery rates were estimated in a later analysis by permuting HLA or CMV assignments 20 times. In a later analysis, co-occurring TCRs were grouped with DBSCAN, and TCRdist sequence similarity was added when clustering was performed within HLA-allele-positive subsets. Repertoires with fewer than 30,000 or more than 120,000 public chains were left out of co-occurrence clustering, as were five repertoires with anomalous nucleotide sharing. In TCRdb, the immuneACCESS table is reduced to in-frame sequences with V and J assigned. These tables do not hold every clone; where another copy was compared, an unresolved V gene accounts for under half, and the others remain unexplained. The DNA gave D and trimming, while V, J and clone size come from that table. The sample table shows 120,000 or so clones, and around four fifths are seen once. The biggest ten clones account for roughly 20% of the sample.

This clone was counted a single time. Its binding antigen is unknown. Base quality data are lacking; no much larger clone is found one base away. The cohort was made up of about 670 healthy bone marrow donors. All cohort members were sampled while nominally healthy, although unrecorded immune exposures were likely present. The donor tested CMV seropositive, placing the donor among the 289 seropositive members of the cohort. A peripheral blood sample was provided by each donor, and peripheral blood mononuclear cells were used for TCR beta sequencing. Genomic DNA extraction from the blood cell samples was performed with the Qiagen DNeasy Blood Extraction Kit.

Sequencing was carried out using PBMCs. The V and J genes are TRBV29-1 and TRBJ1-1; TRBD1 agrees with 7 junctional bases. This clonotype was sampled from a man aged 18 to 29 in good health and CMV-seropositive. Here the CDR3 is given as CSVEGRDRGRTEAFF. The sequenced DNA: TGCAGCGTTGAAGGGCGGGACAGAGGTCGGACTGAAGCTTTCTTT.